These 11 T cell receptor beta chains were all obtained from the same sample, sequenced in a study of T-cell memory formation after mild COVID-19. Each CDR3 protein is one row after TCRdb ran MiXCR on the 5' RACE reads. The table has roughly 350,000 distinct CDR3 sequences, 25% to 30% seen once. The sequencing sample was made of PBMCs or a T cell subset sorted from them (not recorded which). Every receptor here comes from an adult woman who had mild COVID-19 (a few samples of this study predate the infection). Cell type and time point are not known.

The chain has TRBV7-8 and TRBJ2-5; 7 bases line up with TRBD1. V shed 5 bases and J 5 bases; nucleotides not matched to a gene: 11. Germline V lookup: CDR1 SGHVS, CDR2 FQNEAQ. CDR3 length: 15 residues. CDR3 coding DNA: TGTGCCAGCAGCATCCAAACAGGGGTTGGGGAGACCCAGTACTTC. It is translated as CASSIQTGVGETQYF.

A few counts support this clonotype. The chain uses TRBV7-9 and TRBJ2-1; TRBD2 aligns across 14 bases. The V and J ends lost 5 bases and 6 bases, in that order; junction bases with no gene match: 6. This CDR3 is 16 amino acids long. Germline V lookup: CDR1 SEHNR, CDR2 FQNEAQ (reference sequence). The CDR3 nucleotides are TGTGCCAGCAGCGCGGGGACTAGCGGGAGTCGCAATGAGCAGTTCTTC. Protein: CASSAGTSGSRNEQFF.

The CDR3 protein is CASSMGYGYTF. CDR3 nucleotides: TGTGCCAGCAGCATGGGCTATGGCTACACCTTC. The V call is TRBV28, the J call TRBJ1-2; D unclear. Between the trimmed V and J ends, which lost 6 bases and 4 bases, there was a span of 6 bases. The length of the CDR3 is 11 residues. Germline V gene lookup returns CDR1 MDHEN and CDR2 SYDVKM.

This clonotype was counted a few times. The CDR3, as DNA: TGTGCCAGCAGTTACTCGATATATACAGGACTACCCGACTCTGGGGCCAACGTCCTGACTTTC. It encodes CASSYSIYTGLPDSGANVLTF. This chain uses TRBV6-6 with TRBJ2-6, with D possibly TRBD2 on 6 matching bases. In germline, CDR1 is MNHNY, CDR2 SVGAGI (reference sequence). Trimming stripped 0 bases from V and 0 bases from J, with 21 bases between. The CDR3 runs to 21 residues.

This clonotype was detected only a few times. This chain joins TRBV6-4 and TRBJ2-2, with TRBD1 matching 8 bases. V lost 6 bases, J lost 3 bases, and 3 bases stayed unmatched. The CDR3 extends over 14 amino acids. Germline V gene data show CDR1 as MRHNA and CDR2 as SNTAGT. This CDR3 reads CASSPDRDTGELFF. In nucleotides, the CDR3 is TGTGCCAGCAGCCCGGACAGGGACACCGGGGAGCTGTTTTTT.

The V and J genes are TRBV20-1 and TRBJ2-5, with D uncertain. The V end lost 3 bases, the J end lost 4 bases, and 15 bases lay between the germline ends. Per the germline V gene, CDR1 is DFQATT and CDR2 is SNEGSKA (reference sequence). This CDR3 has 14 amino acids. The CDR3 DNA reads as TGCAGTGCTAGGAAGGTCCCGGGCACAGAGACCCAGTACTTC. Its protein is CSARKVPGTETQYF.

The table lists this clonotype with a few counts. The CDR3 DNA reads as TGTGCCAGCAGTCCCCCCCGGGCAGGGGTTGAAAAACTGTTTTTT. The encoded protein is CASSPPRAGVEKLFF. The rearrangement joins TRBV25-1 to TRBJ1-4; D might be TRBD1 (6 bases). Trimming pared 5 bases from V and 7 bases from J, leaving 17 bases between. This CDR3 comprises 15 residues. Germline V gene lookup returns CDR1 MGHDK and CDR2 SYGVNS.

Only a few counts were recorded for this clonotype. V usage is TRBV10-3 and J usage is TRBJ2-5; 8 bases are a match to TRBD1. V lost 8 bases to trimming and J lost 3 bases; unmatched junction nucleotides: 5. CDR1 ENHRY and CDR2 SYGVKD come from the germline V gene. CDR3 length equals 13 residues. The chain's CDR3 is CAIGQGRKETQYF. CDR3 sequence (DNA): TGTGCCATCGGACAGGGCCGAAAAGAGACCCAGTACTTC.

CDR3 sequence (DNA): TGTGCCAGCTCACCAGGGGCTGGCGGGGTGGATACGCAGTATTTT. As protein: CASSPGAGGVDTQYF. The chain links TRBV18 to TRBJ2-3; TRBD2 might be the D (6 bases). The CDR3 extends over 15 amino acids. V was clipped by 2 bases and J by 6 bases, with 15 bases between them. CDR1 KGHSH and CDR2 LQKENI come from the germline V gene.

Regarding this clonotype: A junction end diverges from the germline sequence, so it may reflect a read error. The chain combines TRBV15 with TRBJ1-1; 10 bases map to TRBD1. The CDR3 length is 13 residues. Germline CDR1 and CDR2: LNHNV and YYDKDF (reference sequence). CDR3 in amino acids: CATSRDRGRGAFF. The CDR3 DNA sequence: TGTGCCACCAGCCGAGACAGGGGGCGCGGAGCTTTCTTT.

The rearrangement links TRBV7-6 to TRBJ2-1, with 8 bases that match TRBD1. This CDR3 comprises 17 residues. With V trimmed by 1 base and J by 0 bases, 5 bases remained unmatched. From germline, CDR1 is SGHVS and CDR2 FNYEAQ. The CDR3: CASSLETGASSYNEQFF. CDR3 nucleotides: TGTGCCAGCAGCTTAGAGACAGGGGCCAGCTCCTACAATGAGCAGTTCTTC.